Below, 13 T cell receptor beta chains from the same sample are listed, as sequenced in a study of cytomegalovirus exposure and HLA in healthy donors. It was with 60 Vbeta and 13 Jbeta primers that the PCR ran. TCRdb's copy holds only in-frame clones and misses some; the assay was immunoSEQ multiplex PCR. The table shows approximately 150,000 clones, with roughly three quarters occurring only once. The material sequenced was PBMCs. The receptors were sampled from a woman in her 40s in good health and CMV-seronegative.

A remark on this clone: The germline gene is not matched at one end of the junction; a read error may be the cause. This rearrangement joins TRBV10-3 to TRBJ2-1; weak D call: TRBD2 (6 bases). The germline gives CDR1 ENHRY, CDR2 SYGVKD. The CDR3 totals 12 residues. DNA of the CDR3: TGTGCCATCAGTGAGACCCGACTAGAAGCACTCTTC. This translates into CAISETRLEALF.

This clone has more than one count but fewer than ten. The chain uses TRBV15 and TRBJ1-1; weak D call: TRBD1 (5 bases). The CDR3 totals 14 residues. In germline, CDR1 is LNHNV, CDR2 YYDKDF (reference sequence). Trimming cost V 0 bases and J 8 bases, with 13 bases left between them. As DNA, the CDR3 is TGTGCCACCAGCAGAGATAAAGGGGTAGGAGAAGCTTTCTTT. Protein sequence: CATSRDKGVGEAFF.

The rearrangement uses TRBV28 and TRBJ2-2; the match to TRBD2 covers 10 bases. Trimming at V came to 6 bases and at J to 4 bases, leaving 11 bases not matched to a gene. The length of the CDR3 is 17 residues. The germline CDR1 and CDR2 sequences are MDHEN and SYDVKM. The CDR3 sequence is CASSLLRSGGATGELFF. Here the CDR3 DNA reads TGTGCCAGCAGCCTTCTTCGGAGCGGGGGGGCCACCGGGGAGCTGTTTTTT. Combining the CDR3 with reference TRBV28 and TRBJ2-2 gives the whole variable domain DVKVTQSSRYLVKRTGEKVFLECVQDMDHENMFWYRQDPGLGLRLIYFSYDVKMKEKGDIPEGYSVSREKKERFSLILESASTNQTSMYLCASSLLRSGGATGELFFGEGSRLTVL.

The V gene is TRBV28, the J gene TRBJ2-7; no definite D call. There are 14 residues in the CDR3. V lost 5 bases and J lost 3, with 14 bases in between. In germline, CDR1 is MDHEN, CDR2 SYDVKM. The CDR3 nucleotides read TGTGCCAGCAGTGGGCAACTGCAAGTCTACGAGCAGTACTTC. Translating it yields CASSGQLQVYEQYF.

The V and J genes are TRBV7-2 and TRBJ2-1; 7 nucleotides line up with TRBD2. V was clipped by 0 bases and J by 7 bases; unmatched bases: 6. Germline V gene lookup returns CDR1 SGHTA and CDR2 FQGNSA. CDR3 length: 15 amino acids. The CDR3 nucleotides read TGTGCCAGCAGCTTAGCGACTAGCCTCCGAAATGAGCAGTTCTTC. This codes for CASSLATSLRNEQFF.

The chain joins TRBV18 to TRBJ1-1; the D gene is possibly TRBD1 (5 bases). The CDR3 is 13 residues long. Trimming stripped 8 bases from V and 3 bases from J, with 13 bases between. In germline, CDR1 is KGHSH, CDR2 LQKENI. The CDR3 region is CASTKGRDTEAFF. The DNA for the CDR3 is TGTGCCAGCACGAAGGGGAGGGACACTGAAGCTTTCTTT. Together with reference TRBV18 and TRBJ1-1, the CDR3 gives the full variable domain: NAGVMQNPRHLVRRRGQEARLRCSPMKGHSHVYWYRQLPEEGLKFMVYLQKENIIDESGMPKERFSAEFPKEGPSILRIQQVVRGDSAAYFCASTKGRDTEAFFGQGTRLTVV.

V is TRBV6-1 and J is TRBJ2-2; D is unclear. CDR3 length: 13 amino acids. Germline CDR1 MNHNS, CDR2 SASEGT. Trimming shortened V by 4 bases and J by 6 bases, and 9 bases separated the two germline ends. CDR3 residues: CASSAGRAGELFF. The CDR3 nucleotides are TGTGCCAGCAGTGCAGGAAGAGCCGGGGAGCTGTTTTTT.

This CDR3 reads CASSPPGSRDTIYF. CDR3 in DNA: TGTGCCAGCAGCCCCCCGGGGAGTAGGGACACCATATATTTT. The chain is built from TRBV4-2 and TRBJ1-3; D remains unclear. Trimming left V 4 bases short and J 8 bases short, with 15 bases between. Germline assignment: CDR1 LGHNA and CDR2 YNFKEQ. The CDR3 runs 14 residues.

The genes are TRBV2 and TRBJ2-1, with TRBD2 identical over 14 bases. The CDR3 has 18 amino acids. Germline-derived CDR1 and CDR2 are SNHLY and FYNNEI. The J segment lost 3 bases and the V segment lost 6 bases, leaving 10 bases of the junction unmatched. The DNA of the CDR3 is TGTGCCAGCAGCGGGACTAGCGGGGGCCTCCCAATCTACAATGAGCAGTTCTTC. This codes for CASSGTSGGLPIYNEQFF.

This sequence joins TRBV5-5 and TRBJ2-7; TRBD2 might be the D (6 bases). Germline CDR1 and CDR2: SGHKS and YYEKEE (reference sequence). The CDR3 length is 15 residues. V was clipped by 0 bases and J by 0 bases, with 10 bases between them. The CDR3 here is CASSLVGGSSYEQYF. Written as DNA, the CDR3 is TGTGCCAGCAGCTTGGTGGGGGGAAGCTCCTACGAGCAGTACTTC. The whole variable domain, remainder taken from reference TRBV5-5 and TRBJ2-7, is DAGVTQSPTHLIKTRGQQVTLRCSPISGHKSVSWYQQVLGQGPQFIFQYYEKEERGRGNFPDRFSARQFPNYSSELNVNALLLGDSALYLCASSLVGGSSYEQYFGPGTRLTVT.

This chain links TRBV19 with TRBJ2-1, with D maybe TRBD2 (6 bases). Trimming shortened V by 7 bases and J by 5 bases, and 15 bases separated the two germline ends. This CDR3 contains 14 residues. Germline V gene data show CDR1 as LNHDA and CDR2 as SQIVND (reference sequence). Here the CDR3 reads CASMSGSNNNEQFF. CDR3 DNA: TGTGCCAGTATGAGCGGGTCGAACAACAATGAGCAGTTCTTC.

The J gene is TRBJ2-1, the V gene TRBV7-9; D possibly corresponds to TRBD2 (6 bases). With 11 bases removed from V and 0 bases from J, the gap between germline ends came to 17 bases. The CDR3 has 15 amino acids. Per the germline V gene, CDR1 is SEHNR and CDR2 is FQNEAQ (reference sequence). For the CDR3, the DNA is TGTGCCTCCAGGGCGGGACTGAGCTCCTACAATGAGCAGTTCTTC. Its translation: CASRAGLSSYNEQFF.

The rearrangement joins TRBV2 to TRBJ1-3, with TRBD1 as a possible D gene (6 bases). The CDR3 has 14 amino acids. Deletions cut 8 bases from V and 11 bases from J, with 22 bases between. CDR1 and CDR2 from the germline V gene are SNHLY and FYNNEI. CDR3 loop: CASGYENRANAIYF. CDR3 sequence (DNA): TGTGCCAGCGGATACGAAAACAGGGCTAACGCCATATATTTT.